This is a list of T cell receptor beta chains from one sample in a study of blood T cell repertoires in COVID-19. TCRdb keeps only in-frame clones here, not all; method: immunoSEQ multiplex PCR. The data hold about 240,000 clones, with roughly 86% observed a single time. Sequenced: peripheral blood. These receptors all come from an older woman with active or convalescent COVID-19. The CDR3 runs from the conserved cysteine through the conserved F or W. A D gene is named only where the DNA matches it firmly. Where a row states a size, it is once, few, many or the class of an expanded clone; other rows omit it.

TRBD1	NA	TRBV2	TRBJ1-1	TGTGCCAGCAGTGACAGGGGGTTATCTGAAGCTTTCTTT	CASSDRGLSEAFF
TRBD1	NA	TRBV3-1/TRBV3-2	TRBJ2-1	TGTGCCAGCAGCCAAGTGGTTCCCGGGACAGATCTCTACTACAATGAGCAGTTCTTC	CASSQVVPGTDLYYNEQFF
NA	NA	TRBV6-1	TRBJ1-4	TGTGCCAGCAGTGAGGTGAGGTCCAGTCCTTTTTTT	CASSEVRSSPFF
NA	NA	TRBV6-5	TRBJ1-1	TGTGCCAGCAGTCTCTACAGCGGGGCTAACACTGAAGCTTTCTTT	CASSLYSGANTEAFF
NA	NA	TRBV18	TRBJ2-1	TGTGCCAGCTCACCAGTGACTAACTACAATGAGCAGTTCTTC	CASSPVTNYNEQFF
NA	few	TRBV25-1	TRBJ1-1	TGTGCCAGCAGTAGGGAGGGCCGGAGGACTGAAGCTTTCTTT	CASSREGRRTEAFF
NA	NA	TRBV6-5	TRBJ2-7	TGTGCCAGCAGTAGGACAGACGAGCAGTACTTC	CASSRTDEQYF
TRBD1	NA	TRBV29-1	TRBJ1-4	TGCAGCGTTGAGAAGGGGGCGACTGAAAAACTGTTTTTT	CSVEKGATEKLFF
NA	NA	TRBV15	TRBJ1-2	TGTGCCACCAGCTCCCAGGGCAGGCGATATGGCTACACCTTC	CATSSQGRRYGYTF
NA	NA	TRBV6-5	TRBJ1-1	TGTGCCAGCAGTTGGGACAACCAGAACACTGAAGCTTTCTTT	CASSWDNQNTEAFF
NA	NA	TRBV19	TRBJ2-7	TGTGCCAGTAGTATCCCGGGGATACCCTACGAGCAGTACTTC	CASSIPGIPYEQYF
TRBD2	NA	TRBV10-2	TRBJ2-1	TGCGCCAGCAGTGACCGGACTAGCCTCATTGAGCAGTTCTTC	CASSDRTSLIEQFF
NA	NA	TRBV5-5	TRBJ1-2	TGTGCCAGCAGCTTAACAGTCTATGGCTACACCTTC	CASSLTVYGYTF
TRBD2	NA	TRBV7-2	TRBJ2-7	TGTGCCAGCAGCCTCCTGAGCGGGAGCTACGAGCAGTACTTC	CASSLLSGSYEQYF
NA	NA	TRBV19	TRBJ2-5	TGTGCCAGTAGTATAAGGGCAGGGTTCGGAGAGACCCAGTACTTC	CASSIRAGFGETQYF
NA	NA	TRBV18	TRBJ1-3	TGTGCCAGCTCACCCGGACTGTCCTCTGGAAACACCATATATTTT	CASSPGLSSGNTIYF
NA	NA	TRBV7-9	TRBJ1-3	TGTGCCAGCAGCAAAAGCCCAAACACCATATATTTT	CASSKSPNTIYF
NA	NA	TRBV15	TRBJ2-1	TGTGCCACCAGTCCCTCGGAGGGCTCCTACAATGAGCAGTTCTTC	CATSPSEGSYNEQFF
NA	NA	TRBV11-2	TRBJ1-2	TGTGCCAGCAGCTCCCAGTGGGGCTACACCTTC	CASSSQWGYTF
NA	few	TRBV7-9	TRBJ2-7	TGTGCCAGCAGCTTTACAGGGTTAAGCGAGCAGTACTTC	CASSFTGLSEQYF
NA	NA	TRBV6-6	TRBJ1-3	TGTGCCAGCAGTGTATACCGGAGCTCTGGAAACACCATATATTTT	CASSVYRSSGNTIYF
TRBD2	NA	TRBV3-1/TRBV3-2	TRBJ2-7	TGTGCCAGCAGCCCGGGGGGGGGCCTACTCTACGAGCAGTACTTC	CASSPGGGLLYEQYF
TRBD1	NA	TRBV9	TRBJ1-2	TGTGCCAGCAGCCCCCACGAAGGGTGGGACAGTTGGCTCTATGGCTACACCTTC	CASSPHEGWDSWLYGYTF